This TCR beta chain was obtained from a study of CD8 T cells in Susac syndrome. The RNA, about 0.45 to 1 ug, was put through reverse transcription using random hexamers. Amplification of TCR beta CDR3 was carried out by immunoSEQ multiplex PCR, which covered 54 Vbeta and 13 Jbeta segments. A single record per CDR3 protein comes from TCRdb applying MiXCR to the immunoSEQ multiplex PCR reads. This table holds about 400,000 distinct CDR3 sequences, 85% to 90% found once. CD8+ and CD4+ T cells taken from blood had their TCR beta sequenced. TEMRA cells were enriched by FACS, while CD8+ and CD4+ T cells were obtained through a negative isolation that was performed magnetically. The CDR3 contains 15 residues. V lost 7 bases and J lost 5; bases outside the gene matches: 7. CDR1 SGHRS and CDR2 YFSETQ come from the germline V gene. General study results and limits: By the study's own acknowledgment, its TCR sequencing and HLA analysis included relatively few individuals.

With respect to this clonotype: Its antigen is unknown.

This receptor was taken from a human donor with multiple sclerosis. This rearrangement joins TRBV5-1 to TRBJ2-1; TRBD2 aligns across 12 bases. The sample was CD8+ T cells from PBMCs. The CDR3 reads CASRVGLAGDNEQFF. The CDR3 nucleotides read TGCGCCAGCCGGGTGGGACTAGCGGGTGACAATGAGCAGTTCTTC.